The 24 T cell receptor beta chains below come from one sample, sequenced in a study of cytomegalovirus exposure and HLA in healthy donors. Primers: 60 Vbeta forward and 13 Jbeta reverse. Sequencing was performed with immunoSEQ multiplex PCR; in TCRdb, only in-frame clones are kept and a portion is missing. The sample shows about 120,000 clones, about 9.4% of them seen only once. The sequenced material came from PBMCs. These receptors originate from a woman aged 40 to 50 in good health and CMV-seropositive.

A few counts support this clone. The chain has TRBV7-9 and TRBJ1-1; 7 bases are a match to TRBD1. Unmatched junction bases numbered 10, after V lost 5 bases and J lost 1 base. Germline CDR1 and CDR2: SEHNR and FQNEAQ (reference sequence). There are 16 residues in the CDR3. CDR3 residues: CASSPGQERRNTEAFF. The CDR3 DNA is TGTGCCAGCAGCCCCGGACAGGAAAGGCGGAACACTGAAGCTTTCTTT.

This chain joins TRBV5-6 and TRBJ1-5; D unresolved. CDR1 is SGHDT, CDR2 YYEEEE, per germline. The CDR3 is 14 residues long. With 1 base removed from V and 4 bases from J, the gap between germline ends came to 9 bases. The CDR3, as DNA: TGTGCCAGCAGCTTGATGTCGGGGAATCAGCCCCAGCATTTT. Protein product: CASSLMSGNQPQHF. The variable domain in full, completed from reference TRBV5-6 and TRBJ1-5, reads DAGVTQSPTHLIKTRGQQVTLRCSPKSGHDTVSWYQQALGQGPQFIFQYYEEEERQRGNFPDRFSGHQFPNYSSELNVNALLLGDSALYLCASSLMSGNQPQHFGDGTRLSIL.

V usage is TRBV5-1 and J usage is TRBJ2-7; 12 nucleotides match TRBD1. The germline V gene encodes CDR1 SGHRS and CDR2 YFSETQ. CDR3 length equals 14 residues. V shed 4 bases and J 4 bases; nucleotides not matched to a gene: 3. DNA of the CDR3: TGCGCCAGCAGCCAGGGACAGGGGGCTTACGAGCAGTACTTC. Protein sequence: CASSQGQGAYEQYF.

This CDR3 reads CASSLTSGERLLGANVLTF. DNA for the CDR3: TGTGCCAGCTCACTCACTAGCGGGGAACGACTCTTGGGGGCCAACGTCCTGACTTTC. The rearrangement joins TRBV18 to TRBJ2-6; 10 nucleotides match TRBD2. V lost 4 bases, J lost 4 bases, and 13 bases stayed unmatched. Per germline, CDR1 KGHSH and CDR2 LQKENI. The CDR3 length is 19 residues.

The J gene is TRBJ2-7, the V gene TRBV7-8; 7 bases agree with TRBD1. The CDR3 is 15 residues long. CDR1 is SGHVS and CDR2 is FQNEAQ in the germline V gene. Losses at the gene ends were 4 bases for V and 9 bases for J; bases not matched to a gene: 15. CDR3 coding DNA: TGTGCCAGCAGCTCCGGACAGGAAAGGGGCCGAGTGCAGTACTTC. Translated, it gives CASSSGQERGRVQYF.

V gene TRBV7-6 combines with J gene TRBJ1-1, with 7 bases identical to TRBD1. V shed 3 bases and J 5 bases; nucleotides not matched to a gene: 3. This CDR3 is built from 13 residues. Germline CDR1 is SGHVS and CDR2 is FNYEAQ. This CDR3 is CASSLGQTTEAFF. The CDR3 DNA follows: TGTGCCAGCAGCTTGGGACAGACAACTGAAGCTTTCTTT.

This clone was observed a handful of times. This chain joins TRBV19 and TRBJ2-3; 11 bases match TRBD2. CDR1 and CDR2 (germline): LNHDA, SQIVND (reference sequence). The CDR3 consists of 15 residues. After removal of 4 bases from V and 1 base from J, the junction contained 1 base not matched to a gene. The CDR3 region is CASSRTSGRTDTQYF. DNA of the CDR3: TGTGCCAGTAGTAGGACTAGCGGGCGCACAGATACGCAGTATTTT.

This sequence joins TRBV11-2 and TRBJ2-5; 7 nucleotides align to TRBD1. The trim removed 5 bases at V and 2 bases at J, leaving 8 bases unmatched. The CDR3 spans 15 residues. Germline V gene sequence: CDR1 SGHAT, CDR2 FQNNGV. The CDR3 nucleotides are TGTGCCAGCAGCACCAGCGACAGGGTGCAAGAGACCCAGTACTTC. Translating it yields CASSTSDRVQETQYF.

This clone was observed a few times. CDR3 DNA: TGCGCCAGCAGCTTGGCCTTTATATCCGGGGTGGTCACTGAAGCTTTCTTT. Its protein product is CASSLAFISGVVTEAFF. The rearrangement uses TRBV5-1 and TRBJ1-1; D call uncertain. Germline values: CDR1 SGHRS, CDR2 YFSETQ. This CDR3 has 17 residues. V was trimmed by 0 bases and J by 4 bases, leaving 19 bases between them.

This sequence joins TRBV10-3 and TRBJ1-1, with D perhaps matching TRBD1 (5 bases). Germline V gives CDR1 ENHRY, CDR2 SYGVKD. The CDR3 length is 13 residues. V was shortened by 10 bases and J by 4 bases, with 16 bases between the two germline ends. The CDR3 nucleotides are TGTGCCACCAAGACGGGGGAGAGCACTGAAGCTTTCTTT. It is translated as CATKTGESTEAFF.

The chain uses TRBV25-1 and TRBJ1-2; D perhaps matches TRBD1 (6 bases). The CDR3 loop spans 15 amino acids. Trimming cost V 1 base and J 4 bases, with 13 bases left between them. Germline V gene lookup returns CDR1 MGHDK and CDR2 SYGVNS. For the CDR3, the DNA is TGTGCCAGCAGTGAATTGACAGAAGGGGGCTATGGCTACACCTTC. Residues: CASSELTEGGYGYTF.

V gene TRBV29-1 combines with J gene TRBJ2-5, with 8 positions matching TRBD1. Germline V lookup: CDR1 SQVTM, CDR2 ANQGSEA. The CDR3 consists of 11 residues. The J segment lost 7 bases and the V segment lost 7 bases, leaving 5 bases of the junction unmatched. CDR3 residues: CSEGQAGTQYF. The CDR3, as DNA: TGCAGCGAGGGACAGGCCGGGACCCAGTACTTC. The whole variable domain, filled in from reference TRBV29-1 and TRBJ2-5, reads SAVISQKPSRDICQRGTSLTIQCQVDSQVTMMFWYRQQPGQSLTLIATANQGSEATYESGFVIDKFPISRPNLTFSTLTVSNMSPEDSSIYLCSEGQAGTQYFGPGTRLLVL.

V usage is TRBV19 and J usage is TRBJ1-1; 7 bases match TRBD1. Germline CDR1 LNHDA, CDR2 SQIVND (reference sequence). The CDR3 runs to 14 residues. The V and J ends lost 4 bases and 4 bases, in that order; junction bases with no gene match: 6. DNA of the CDR3: TGTGCCAGTAGTACAACAGGGGACAGCACTGAAGCTTTCTTT. This translates into CASSTTGDSTEAFF.

This clone was counted between two and nine times. V usage is TRBV11-2 and J usage is TRBJ2-7; 8 positions match TRBD1. V dropped 2 bases and J dropped 0; count of bases not matched to a gene: 0. From germline, CDR1 is SGHAT and CDR2 FQNNGV. The CDR3 runs to 14 residues. The CDR3 spells CASSLTGGSYEQYF. The CDR3 DNA reads TGTGCCAGCAGCTTAACAGGGGGCTCCTACGAGCAGTACTTC.

The chain links TRBV29-1 to TRBJ2-2, with a weak D call TRBD1 (5 bases). Trimming shortened V by 4 bases and J by 6 bases, and 12 bases separated the two germline ends. Germline V lookup: CDR1 SQVTM, CDR2 ANQGSEA. The CDR3 loop spans 13 amino acids. Here the CDR3 reads CSVASGLAGELFF. In nucleotides, the CDR3 is TGCAGCGTTGCATCAGGGCTTGCCGGGGAGCTGTTTTTT.

The rearrangement uses TRBV27 and TRBJ2-1; D perhaps matches TRBD2 (5 bases). The CDR3 has 10 amino acids. V was trimmed by 8 bases and J by 10 bases, leaving 9 bases between them. Germline CDR1 reads MNHEY; CDR2 reads SMNVEV (reference sequence). CDR3 region: CASGSGEQFF. In DNA, the CDR3 is TGTGCCAGCGGATCGGGGGAGCAGTTCTTC.

This clone has more than one count but fewer than ten. Other DNA sequences in this specimen translate into the identical CDR3. The V and J genes are TRBV25-1 and TRBJ2-7; 8 nucleotides align to TRBD1. CDR1 is MGHDK, CDR2 SYGVNS, per germline. With V trimmed by 6 bases and J by 4 bases, 2 bases remained unmatched. This CDR3 has 12 amino acids. CDR3 nucleotide sequence: TGTGCCAGCAGGACAGGGGCTTACGAGCAGTACTTC. This sequence encodes CASRTGAYEQYF.

The gene calls are TRBV27 and TRBJ1-4; 8 positions agree with TRBD1. Germline-derived CDR1 and CDR2 are MNHEY and SMNVEV (reference sequence). This CDR3 region has 14 residues. The J segment lost 4 bases and the V segment lost 7 bases, leaving 5 bases of the junction unmatched. CDR3 nucleotides: TGTGCCAGCAACCCTACAGGGGGTAATGAAAAACTGTTTTTT. Its translation is CASNPTGGNEKLFF.

This clone was detected only a few times. The rearrangement uses TRBV30 and TRBJ1-5, with a tentative D call TRBD1 (5 bases). Germline V gives CDR1 GTSNPN, CDR2 SVGIG (reference sequence). The CDR3 contains 15 residues. V lost 0 bases, J lost 4 bases, and 13 bases lay in between. CDR3 DNA: TGTGCCTGGAGTGTGGGGCCCGCGTTAAATCAGCCCCAGCATTTT. Translating gives CAWSVGPALNQPQHF.

The V call is TRBV18, the J call TRBJ2-4; D possibly corresponds to TRBD2 (7 bases). V was trimmed by 1 base and J by 8 bases, leaving 18 bases between them. Germline V gene data show CDR1 as KGHSH and CDR2 as LQKENI. The CDR3 loop spans 16 amino acids. The CDR3 DNA is TGTGCCAGCTCACCACGAGGACGGGGGGCGCTTGACATTCAGTACTTC. It yields the protein CASSPRGRGALDIQYF.

This clone showed up just a few times. The chain has TRBV15 and TRBJ1-2, with a weak D call TRBD1 (6 bases). V shed 3 bases and J shed 5 bases, with 13 bases lying between them. The CDR3 contains 14 residues. CDR1 LNHNV and CDR2 YYDKDF come from the germline V gene (reference sequence). The CDR3 loop is CATSRPSTGYGYTF. CDR3 coding DNA: TGTGCCACCAGCAGGCCCTCGACAGGATATGGCTACACCTTC. The entire variable domain, with the rest obtained from reference TRBV15 and TRBJ1-2, is as follows: DAMVIQNPRYQVTQFGKPVTLSCSQTLNHNVMYWYQQKSSQAPKLLFHYYDKDFNNEADTPDNFQSRRPNTSFCFLDIRSPGLGDTAMYLCATSRPSTGYGYTFGSGTRLTVV.

The gene calls are TRBV5-1 and TRBJ2-2, with TRBD2 matching over 13 bases. The germline gives CDR1 SGHRS, CDR2 YFSETQ. Trimming at V came to 0 bases and at J to 5 bases, leaving 1 base not matched to a gene. This CDR3 region has 16 residues. CDR3 protein: CASSLETSGGTGELFF. The CDR3 DNA reads as TGCGCCAGCAGCTTGGAGACTAGCGGGGGGACCGGGGAGCTGTTTTTT.

This clone was observed many times. The chain joins TRBV7-7 to TRBJ2-2; 7 nucleotides agree with TRBD2. V was clipped by 4 bases and J by 6 bases; unmatched bases: 5. Germline CDR1 is SSHAT and CDR2 is FNYEAQ (reference sequence). The CDR3 runs to 14 residues. The CDR3 DNA reads as TGTGCCAGCAGCTCCGGTGGGGGGGCCGGGGAGCTGTTTTTT. This codes for CASSSGGGAGELFF.

The rearrangement links TRBV5-1 to TRBJ1-3; possible D gene TRBD1, 5 bases. The germline V gene encodes CDR1 SGHRS and CDR2 YFSETQ. The CDR3 extends over 12 amino acids. Trimming shortened V by 7 bases and J by 3 bases, and 8 bases separated the two germline ends. The CDR3 sequence is CASSTDGNTIYF. CDR3 in DNA: TGCGCCAGCTCGACAGATGGAAACACCATATATTTT.